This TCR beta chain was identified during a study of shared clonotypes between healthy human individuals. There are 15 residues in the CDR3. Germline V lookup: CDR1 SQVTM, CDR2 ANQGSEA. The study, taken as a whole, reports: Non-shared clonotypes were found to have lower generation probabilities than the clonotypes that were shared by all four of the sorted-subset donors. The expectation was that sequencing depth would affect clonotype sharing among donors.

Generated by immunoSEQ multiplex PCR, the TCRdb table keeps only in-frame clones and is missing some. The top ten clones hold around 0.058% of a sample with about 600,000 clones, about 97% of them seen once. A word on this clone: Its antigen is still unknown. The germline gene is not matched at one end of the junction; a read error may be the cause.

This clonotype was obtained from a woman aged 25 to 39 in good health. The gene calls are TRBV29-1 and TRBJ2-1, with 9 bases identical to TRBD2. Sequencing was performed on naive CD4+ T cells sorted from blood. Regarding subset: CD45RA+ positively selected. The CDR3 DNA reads TGCAGCGTTGAGGCTAGGGGACTTGCGGGAGGGCCGAGGATCTTC. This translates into CSVEARGLAGGPRIF.